This TCR beta chain comes out of a study of response to subunit inactivated influenza vaccine. General observations from the study: There was a suggestion from the authors that each seasonal influenza vaccination recruits few new T cells.

Using its own MiXCR run on the RT-PCR reads, TCRdb lists one record per CDR3 protein. Found here are approximately 290,000 distinct CDR3 sequences, about 20% of them singletons; the top ten hold around 10%. Germline CDR1 LNHNV, CDR2 YYDKDF (reference sequence). V was trimmed by 3 bases and J by 1 base, leaving 9 bases between them. The CDR3 is 15 residues long. This clonotype has only a few counts. The antigen remains unidentified. The J gene is TRBJ2-2, the V gene TRBV15, with D unclear. The source of this sequence is a man aged 45 to 75 who received an inactivated influenza vaccine. Sequenced material: PBMCs from blood, taken less than 22 months after vaccination. The CDR3, as DNA: TGTGCCACCAGCAGGAACAGACAGAACACCGGGGAGCTGTTTTTT. Protein: CATSRNRQNTGELFF.